A single sample is the source of the 30 T cell receptor beta chains below, sequenced in a study of blood T cell repertoires in COVID-19. The method was immunoSEQ multiplex PCR; TCRdb's version includes in-frame clones alone and lacks a portion of them. The sample gives some 140,000 clones, roughly 84% of which show up once; 9% to 14% is in the top ten. Sample: peripheral blood. These receptors came from a woman aged 55-70 years with COVID-19, enrolled during active disease.

This clone was recorded a few times. V is TRBV20-1 and J is TRBJ1-2; 7 nucleotides align to TRBD1. Per germline, CDR1 DFQATT and CDR2 SNEGSKA (reference sequence). The length of the CDR3 is 11 residues. CDR3 sequence (DNA): TGCAGGGCCACAGGGGCTTATGGCTACACCTTC. Amino acid sequence: CRATGAYGYTF.

The J gene is TRBJ1-4, the V gene TRBV18; no firm D call. Germline values: CDR1 KGHSH, CDR2 LQKENI. The CDR3 spans 13 residues. With 6 bases removed from V and 5 bases from J, the gap between germline ends came to 10 bases. The CDR3 reads CASSKLENEKLFF. CDR3 DNA sequence: TGTGCCAGCTCCAAGCTGGAGAATGAAAAACTGTTTTTT.

This clone turned up a few times. The J gene is TRBJ2-7, the V gene TRBV7-6; 9 positions match TRBD2. The ends lost 4 bases at V and 2 bases at J; junction bases unmatched: 9. Germline assignment: CDR1 SGHVS and CDR2 FNYEAQ. The CDR3 covers 16 residues. The CDR3 sequence is CASSSGGSGRTYEQYF. Written as DNA, the CDR3 is TGTGCCAGCAGCTCGGGGGGAAGCGGGAGGACCTACGAGCAGTACTTC.

This clone was found a few times. This chain joins TRBV29-1 and TRBJ1-1; 7 positions match TRBD1. With V trimmed by 5 bases and J by 5 bases, 8 bases remained unmatched. The CDR3 is 13 residues long. Germline assignment: CDR1 SQVTM and CDR2 ANQGSEA. This CDR3 is CSVRPGGRTEAFF. CDR3 DNA sequence: TGCAGCGTTAGGCCAGGGGGAAGGACTGAAGCTTTCTTT.

The chain links TRBV7-9 to TRBJ2-7; 11 bases line up with TRBD1. Germline V gene data show CDR1 as SEHNR and CDR2 as FQNEAQ (reference sequence). V lost 5 bases to trimming and J lost 7 bases; unmatched junction nucleotides: 10. This CDR3 has 15 residues. CDR3 bases: TGTGCCAGCAGCCCCGGACAGGGGGCTACGTTGGAGCAGTACTTC. Amino acids: CASSPGQGATLEQYF.

The CDR3 DNA is TGTGCCAGCAGTTTGAGAGGGACAAACTATGGCTACACCTTC. Protein product: CASSLRGTNYGYTF. J is TRBJ1-2 and V is TRBV12-1; the DNA was not compared with TRBD1, the D call given in the table. TRBV12-1 is labeled a pseudogene. The CDR3 sequence is 14 residues long.

This clone was seen only a few times. The chain has TRBV30 and TRBJ1-1; no clear D gene. The CDR3 is 14 amino acids. Germline lookup yields CDR1 GTSNPN and CDR2 SVGIG (reference sequence). V lost 3 bases and J 0 bases, leaving 11 bases between the germline ends. CDR3 sequence: CAWSPPGLNTEAFF. CDR3 nucleotide sequence: TGTGCCTGGAGCCCCCCGGGGTTGAACACTGAAGCTTTCTTT.

This chain joins TRBV10-3 and TRBJ1-6, with 8 positions matching TRBD1. V lost 3 bases, J lost 9 bases, and 7 bases stayed unmatched. The CDR3 runs to 15 residues. The germline gives CDR1 ENHRY, CDR2 SYGVKD. The CDR3 loop is CAISENRGSSSPLHF. The CDR3 DNA reads TGTGCCATCAGTGAAAACAGGGGGTCCAGTTCACCCCTCCACTTT.

This sequence joins TRBV6-5 and TRBJ1-2, with no clear D. CDR1 is MNHEY and CDR2 is SVGAGI in the germline V gene. V was pared by 5 bases and J by 8 bases, with 15 bases between. The CDR3 sequence is 13 residues long. CDR3: CASSLGGLTGYTF. The CDR3 nucleotides read TGTGCCAGCAGTCTCGGAGGCCTCACGGGCTACACCTTC.

This chain joins TRBV4-2 and TRBJ2-7; 7 nucleotides line up with TRBD1. After removal of 2 bases from V and 0 bases from J, the junction contained 7 bases not matched to a gene. This CDR3 has 16 residues. Looked up from germline, CDR1 is LGHNA and CDR2 is YNFKEQ. CDR3 sequence: CASSQTGALLSYEQYF. The CDR3 DNA reads TGTGCCAGCAGCCAAACAGGGGCCCTCCTCTCCTACGAGCAGTACTTC.

The genes are TRBV5-1 and TRBJ2-2; TRBD1 aligns across 7 bases. This CDR3 is built from 17 residues. Per germline, CDR1 SGHRS and CDR2 YFSETQ. Germline trimming cut 2 bases from V and 2 bases from J; bases unmatched to any gene: 9. The CDR3 nucleotides read TGCGCCAGCAGCTTTACTCCAGGGGGTGGTAACACCGGGGAGCTGTTTTTT. Protein product: CASSFTPGGGNTGELFF. Complete variable domain (other parts from reference TRBV5-1 and TRBJ2-2): KAGVTQTPRYLIKTRGQQVTLSCSPISGHRSVSWYQQTPGQGLQFLFEYFSETQRNKGNFPGRFSGRQFSNSRSEMNVSTLELGDSALYLCASSFTPGGGNTGELFFGEGSRLTVL.

The V call is TRBV30, the J call TRBJ1-1, with TRBD1 matching over 8 bases. The CDR3 is 14 amino acids. CDR1 GTSNPN and CDR2 SVGIG come from the germline V gene (reference sequence). V was pared by 1 base and J by 1 base, with 2 bases of the junction left unmatched. This chain's CDR3 is CAWSAGTGNTEAFF. CDR3 bases: TGTGCCTGGAGTGCCGGGACAGGGAACACTGAAGCTTTCTTT.

The chain combines TRBV11-3 with TRBJ1-1, with TRBD1 matching 8 bases. The CDR3 has 14 residues. Germline assignment: CDR1 SGHNT and CDR2 YENEEA. The trim removed 5 bases at V and 2 bases at J, leaving 4 bases unmatched. This CDR3 is CASSGGQGNTEAFF. DNA of the CDR3: TGTGCCAGCAGCGGAGGACAGGGTAACACTGAAGCTTTCTTT.

The V call is TRBV5-5, the J call TRBJ1-5, with 12 bases that match TRBD1. Trimming cost V 9 bases and J 6 bases; bases outside gene matches: 10. The germline gives CDR1 SGHKS, CDR2 YYEKEE (reference sequence). The CDR3 runs 15 residues. CDR3 region: CATSPGQGASQPQHF. As DNA, the CDR3 is TGTGCCACCTCCCCGGGACAGGGGGCAAGTCAGCCCCAGCATTTT.

This sequence joins TRBV18 and TRBJ2-2, with D uncertain. Germline V gene sequence: CDR1 KGHSH, CDR2 LQKENI. The CDR3 has 12 amino acids. V shed 4 bases and J shed 5 bases, with 5 bases lying between them. The CDR3 DNA is TGTGCCAGCTCACATTCGACCGGGGAGCTGTTTTTT. This translates into CASSHSTGELFF.

V is TRBV10-3 and J is TRBJ1-1, with D uncertain. The CDR3 spans 13 residues. V dropped 3 bases and J dropped 1 base, with 6 bases sitting between them. Looked up from germline, CDR1 is ENHRY and CDR2 is SYGVKD. The CDR3 loop reads CAISEEPNTEAFF. In nucleotides, the CDR3 is TGTGCCATCAGTGAAGAGCCGAACACTGAAGCTTTCTTT.

The chain employs TRBV6-1 and TRBJ1-3; a weak D match, TRBD1 (5 bases). CDR1 and CDR2 (germline): MNHNS, SASEGT. The CDR3 covers 13 residues. V lost 3 bases and J 8 bases, leaving 11 bases between the germline ends. For the CDR3, the DNA is TGTGCCAGCAGTGAGACAGCTCAGGACACCATATATTTT. Protein product: CASSETAQDTIYF.

The chain couples TRBV7-9 to TRBJ2-3; TRBD2 agrees at 8 bases. V shed 4 bases and J 3 bases; nucleotides not matched to a gene: 6. This CDR3 is 15 amino acids long. From germline, CDR1 is SEHNR and CDR2 FQNEAQ (reference sequence). Written as DNA, the CDR3 is TGTGCCAGCAGCTCCCGGGTAGCGGGGACAGATACGCAGTATTTT. Residues: CASSSRVAGTDTQYF.

This clone was observed a few times. The chain uses TRBV4-1 and TRBJ1-2; the match to TRBD1 covers 9 bases. The CDR3 sequence is 17 residues long. Germline assignment: CDR1 MGHRA and CDR2 YSYEKL. J lost 2 bases, V lost 2 bases, and 9 bases had no gene match. CDR3 nucleotide sequence: TGCGCCAGCAGCCAAATAGGAACCGGGACAGGGAACTATGGCTACACCTTC. This codes for CASSQIGTGTGNYGYTF.

This sequence joins TRBV9 and TRBJ1-5; D may be TRBD1 (5 bases). The CDR3 is 14 residues long. The germline CDR1 and CDR2 sequences are SGDLS and YYNGEE. V lost 1 base to trimming and J lost 5 bases, with 10 bases between them. The CDR3 bases are TGTGCCAGCAGCGTATCCGGGGGGGATCAGCCCCAGCATTTT. Encoded protein: CASSVSGGDQPQHF.

This chain joins TRBV7-9 and TRBJ1-1; 9 positions agree with TRBD1. The CDR3 sequence is 17 residues long. V was clipped by 4 bases and J by 4 bases; unmatched bases: 13. CDR1 is SEHNR, CDR2 FQNEAQ, per germline (reference sequence). The CDR3 region is CASSSRQGVRSGTEAFF. CDR3 coding DNA: TGTGCCAGCAGCTCCCGACAGGGGGTAAGATCTGGCACTGAAGCTTTCTTT. The complete variable domain, with remaining parts taken from reference TRBV7-9 and TRBJ1-1, reads DTGVSQNPRHKITKRGQNVTFRCDPISEHNRLYWYRQTLGQGPEFLTYFQNEAQLEKSRLLSDRFSAERPKGSFSTLEIQRTEQGDSAMYLCASSSRQGVRSGTEAFFGQGTRLTVV.

About this clone: Other DNA sequences within the sample encode an identical CDR3. The CDR3 here is CASSTPYSYNEQFF. CDR3 sequence (DNA): TGTGCCAGTAGTACCCCGTACAGTTACAATGAGCAGTTCTTC. The rearrangement links TRBV19 to TRBJ2-1; D call uncertain. This CDR3 region has 14 residues. Trimming stripped 4 bases from V and 4 bases from J, with 11 bases between. Germline-derived CDR1 and CDR2 are LNHDA and SQIVND (reference sequence).

V and J are TRBV11-2 and TRBJ1-6; 9 nucleotides align to TRBD1. V shed 2 bases, J shed 0 bases, and the junction held 5 bases outside the gene matches. The length of the CDR3 is 18 residues. Looked up from germline, CDR1 is SGHAT and CDR2 is FQNNGV. The CDR3 sequence is CASSLTPGQGSYNSPLHF. CDR3 DNA sequence: TGTGCCAGCAGCTTAACTCCGGGACAGGGCTCCTATAATTCACCCCTCCACTTT. The full variable domain, completed using reference TRBV11-2 and TRBJ1-6, is EAGVAQSPRYKIIEKRQSVAFWCNPISGHATLYWYQQILGQGPKLLIQFQNNGVVDDSQLPKDRFSAERLKGVDSTLKIQPAKLEDSAVYLCASSLTPGQGSYNSPLHFGNGTRLTVT.

The genes are TRBV6-6 and TRBJ2-1; a possible D gene is TRBD2 (5 bases). Trimming removed 2 bases at V and 1 base at J, with 9 bases between. In germline, CDR1 is MNHNY, CDR2 SVGAGI (reference sequence). This CDR3 spans 15 amino acids. The CDR3 sequence: CASSYVRGSYNEQFF. In nucleotides, the CDR3 is TGTGCCAGCAGTTACGTGCGAGGGTCCTACAATGAGCAGTTCTTC.

This chain connects TRBV4-1 to TRBJ1-5; D remains unclear. The CDR3 contains 14 residues. CDR1 is MGHRA and CDR2 is YSYEKL in the germline V gene. V gave up 4 bases and J gave up 0 bases, with 7 bases separating them. The DNA for the CDR3 is TGCGCCAGCAGCCTAGAACTTAGCAATCAGCCCCAGCATTTT. This sequence encodes CASSLELSNQPQHF.

This chain joins TRBV5-4 and TRBJ2-3, with D maybe TRBD2 (5 bases). The length of the CDR3 is 14 residues. V shed 5 bases and J shed 6 bases, with 16 bases lying between them. Germline assignment: CDR1 SGHNT and CDR2 YYREEE (reference sequence). DNA for the CDR3: TGTGCCAGCAGAGACCGTCGGGGTGCCGATACGCAGTATTTT. Amino acid sequence: CASRDRRGADTQYF.

The V call is TRBV5-4, the J call TRBJ2-2, with 10 bases identical to TRBD2. With V trimmed by 6 bases and J by 6 bases, 14 bases remained unmatched. The CDR3 sequence is 17 residues long. Germline CDR1 is SGHNT and CDR2 is YYREEE (reference sequence). CDR3 in amino acids: CASTKGLAGEQAGELFF. The CDR3 DNA reads TGTGCCAGCACCAAGGGGCTAGCGGGAGAACAAGCCGGGGAGCTGTTTTTT.

The V gene is TRBV7-9, the J gene TRBJ2-5; D unresolved. The CDR3 contains 12 residues. Trimming removed 5 bases at V and 4 bases at J, with 8 bases between. Germline CDR1 reads SEHNR; CDR2 reads FQNEAQ (reference sequence). Written as DNA, the CDR3 is TGTGCCAGCAGCCCCCTAGGAGAGACCCAGTACTTC. This codes for CASSPLGETQYF.

This clone was observed a few times. The chain couples TRBV10-3 to TRBJ1-2; D is undetermined. Germline V gene sequence: CDR1 ENHRY, CDR2 SYGVKD. Trimming removed 9 bases from V and 2 bases from J, with 13 bases in between. CDR3 length: 13 residues. CDR3: CAITPGRNYGYTF. CDR3 in DNA: TGTGCCATTACCCCCGGGAGAAACTATGGCTACACCTTC.

The chain combines TRBV3-1 (or the pseudogene TRBV3-2) with TRBJ1-1; no clear D gene. In germline, CDR1 is LGHDT, CDR2 YNNKEL (reference sequence). CDR3 size: 12 residues. V dropped 4 bases and J dropped 4 bases, with 7 bases sitting between them. In DNA, the CDR3 is TGTGCCAGCAGCCGCTACAGCACTGAAGCTTTCTTT. It translates to CASSRYSTEAFF.